These 2 T cell receptor beta chains share one sample of origin, sequenced in a study of cytomegalovirus exposure and HLA in healthy donors. The repertoire was sequenced with immunoSEQ multiplex PCR; TCRdb's copy has only in-frame clones and lacks some. The table lists 150,000 to 200,000 clones, 70% to 90% of them singletons. The sample comprised PBMCs. All receptors derive from a woman aged 18-29 years in good health and CMV-seronegative.

The genes are TRBV6-4 and TRBJ2-3, with a possible D match to TRBD2 (6 bases). Trimming cost V 3 bases and J 2 bases, with 15 bases left between them. Germline loops: CDR1 MRHNA, CDR2 SNTAGT. The CDR3 runs to 16 residues. The CDR3 sequence is CASSEKGGTPTDTQYF. Written as DNA, the CDR3 is TGTGCCAGCAGTGAAAAGGGCGGGACCCCCACAGATACGCAGTATTTT.

The chain carries TRBV7-6 and TRBJ1-1; the D is unclear. The CDR3 runs 13 residues. Germline-derived CDR1 and CDR2 are SGHVS and FNYEAQ. Trimming removed 1 base at V and 5 bases at J, with 8 bases between. CDR3 residues: CASSLGPATEAFF. The CDR3 DNA reads TGTGCCAGCAGCTTAGGGCCAGCGACTGAAGCTTTCTTT.